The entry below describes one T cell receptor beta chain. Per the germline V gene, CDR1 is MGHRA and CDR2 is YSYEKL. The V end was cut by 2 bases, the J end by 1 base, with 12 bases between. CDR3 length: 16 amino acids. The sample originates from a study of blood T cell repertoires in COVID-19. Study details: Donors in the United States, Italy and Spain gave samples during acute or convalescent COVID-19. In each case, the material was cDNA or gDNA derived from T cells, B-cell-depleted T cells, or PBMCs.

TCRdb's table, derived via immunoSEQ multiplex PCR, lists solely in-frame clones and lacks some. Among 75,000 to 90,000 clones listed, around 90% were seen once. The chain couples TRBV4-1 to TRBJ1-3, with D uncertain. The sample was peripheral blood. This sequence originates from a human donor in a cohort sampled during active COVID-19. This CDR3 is CASSQPGRGSGNTIYF. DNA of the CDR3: TGCGCCAGCAGCCAACCCGGCCGGGGTTCTGGAAACACCATATATTTT.